These 13 T cell receptor beta chains were all obtained from the same sample, sequenced in a study of control samples from healthy donors and cancer patients. TCRdb keeps only in-frame clones here, not all; method: immunoSEQ multiplex PCR. The sample shows 150,000 to 190,000 clones, about 94% of them seen only once. Sample: blood. These receptors were taken from a man in his forties or fifties in good health.

The chain has TRBV11-2 and TRBJ2-1; 16 bases match TRBD2. The CDR3 covers 18 residues. The ends lost 5 bases at V and 9 bases at J; junction bases unmatched: 13. The germline V gene has CDR1 SGHAT and CDR2 FQNNGV. For the CDR3, the DNA is TGTGCCAGCAGCCAGACCGGGACTAGCGGGAGGGGGAGGCGTGAGCAGTTCTTC. This codes for CASSQTGTSGRGRREQFF.

The chain recombines TRBV15 with TRBJ1-5; 8 bases match TRBD1. V shed 1 base, J shed 6 bases, and the junction held 8 bases outside the gene matches. The CDR3 consists of 16 residues. Germline V gene sequence: CDR1 LNHNV, CDR2 YYDKDF (reference sequence). CDR3: CATSRGTGLIPQPQHF. CDR3 nucleotides: TGTGCCACCAGCAGAGGGACAGGGTTAATCCCTCAGCCCCAGCATTTT.

The chain employs TRBV3-1 (or the pseudogene TRBV3-2) and TRBJ1-5, with D possibly matching TRBD1 (5 bases). Trimming took off 0 bases at V and 4 bases at J, with 7 bases between the two ends. CDR1 LGHDT and CDR2 YNNKEL come from the germline V gene (reference sequence). The CDR3 length is 14 residues. CDR3: CASSQDRGNQPQHF. The CDR3 nucleotides read TGTGCCAGCAGCCAAGATAGGGGTAATCAGCCCCAGCATTTT.

The gene calls are TRBV9 and TRBJ1-1, with D hard to call. V was trimmed by 0 bases and J by 0 bases, leaving 6 bases between them. The CDR3 extends over 14 amino acids. Germline CDR1 SGDLS, CDR2 YYNGEE. The CDR3 nucleotides read TGTGCCAGCAGCGTAGTGCCAATGAACACTGAAGCTTTCTTT. Translating it yields CASSVVPMNTEAFF.

This chain uses TRBV2 with TRBJ2-3, with D perhaps TRBD1 (5 bases). Germline CDR1 SNHLY, CDR2 FYNNEI. V was cut by 4 bases and J by 10 bases, with 12 bases left in between. This CDR3 region has 12 residues. The CDR3 protein is CASSGAGLAQYF. CDR3 sequence (DNA): TGTGCCAGCAGTGGGGCAGGGTTGGCGCAGTATTTT.

V gene TRBV5-4 combines with J gene TRBJ2-1, with D possibly TRBD2 on 5 matching bases. Trimming removed 0 bases from V and 0 bases from J, with 10 bases in between. This CDR3 spans 16 amino acids. Per germline, CDR1 SGHNT and CDR2 YYREEE (reference sequence). CDR3 sequence (DNA): TGTGCCAGCAGCTTGGGACTACCGAGCTCCTACAATGAGCAGTTCTTC. Protein product: CASSLGLPSSYNEQFF.

The chain employs TRBV18 and TRBJ2-5, with unresolved D. The CDR3 is made up of 14 amino acids. Trimming pared 2 bases from V and 5 bases from J, leaving 12 bases between. Germline CDR1 is KGHSH and CDR2 is LQKENI. CDR3 in DNA: TGTGCCAGCTCACCAGCGGTGGGCCGGGAGACCCAGTACTTC. As protein: CASSPAVGRETQYF.

The chain carries TRBV3-1 (or the pseudogene TRBV3-2) and TRBJ1-1, with D unclear. This CDR3 has 14 residues. Germline V gives CDR1 LGHDT, CDR2 YNNKEL (reference sequence). V was shortened by 3 bases and J by 4 bases, with 12 bases between the two germline ends. CDR3 sequence (DNA): TGTGCCAGCAGCCACATGGGGTCGGTCACTGAAGCTTTCTTT. This sequence encodes CASSHMGSVTEAFF.

The chain carries TRBV7-9 and TRBJ2-5; 12 nucleotides align to TRBD2. The CDR3 has 16 residues. Germline CDR1 is SEHNR and CDR2 is FQNEAQ (reference sequence). V lost 7 bases to trimming and J lost 2 bases; unmatched junction nucleotides: 8. The CDR3 protein is CASTTGLAGSQETQYF. DNA for the CDR3: TGTGCCAGCACCACGGGACTAGCGGGCAGTCAAGAGACCCAGTACTTC.

This clone was seen only once. The chain links TRBV11-2 to TRBJ1-6; TRBD1 might be the D (5 bases). V was shortened by 4 bases and J by 9 bases, with 10 bases between the two germline ends. This CDR3 has 13 amino acids. In germline, CDR1 is SGHAT, CDR2 FQNNGV. CDR3 region: CASSYTRASPLHF. In nucleotides, the CDR3 is TGTGCCAGCAGCTACACCAGGGCTTCACCCCTCCACTTT.

V is TRBV15 and J is TRBJ2-3, with 7 bases matching TRBD1. The V and J ends lost 3 bases and 0 bases, in that order; junction bases with no gene match: 3. CDR1 and CDR2 from the germline V gene are LNHNV and YYDKDF (reference sequence). The CDR3 is 15 residues long. CDR3 bases: TGTGCCACCAGCAGGGAGACAGGGAGCACAGATACGCAGTATTTT. Protein sequence: CATSRETGSTDTQYF.

J is TRBJ2-2 and V is TRBV7-3, with TRBD1 matching over 8 bases. Germline assignment: CDR1 SGHTA and CDR2 FQGTGA. This CDR3 is built from 16 residues. The V segment lost 5 bases and the J segment 5 bases; nucleotides outside the gene matches: 10. CDR3 loop: CASSRTGGPKTGELFF. DNA of the CDR3: TGTGCCAGCAGCCGAACAGGGGGGCCTAAAACCGGGGAGCTGTTTTTT.

The chain carries TRBV3-1 (or the pseudogene TRBV3-2) and TRBJ2-7; no reliable D call. This CDR3 has 12 residues. Trimming removed 1 base from V and 6 bases from J, with 7 bases in between. Germline loops: CDR1 LGHDT, CDR2 YNNKEL (reference sequence). In DNA, the CDR3 is TGTGCCAGCAGCCAAGTTGTCTTCGAGCAGTACTTC. As protein: CASSQVVFEQYF.